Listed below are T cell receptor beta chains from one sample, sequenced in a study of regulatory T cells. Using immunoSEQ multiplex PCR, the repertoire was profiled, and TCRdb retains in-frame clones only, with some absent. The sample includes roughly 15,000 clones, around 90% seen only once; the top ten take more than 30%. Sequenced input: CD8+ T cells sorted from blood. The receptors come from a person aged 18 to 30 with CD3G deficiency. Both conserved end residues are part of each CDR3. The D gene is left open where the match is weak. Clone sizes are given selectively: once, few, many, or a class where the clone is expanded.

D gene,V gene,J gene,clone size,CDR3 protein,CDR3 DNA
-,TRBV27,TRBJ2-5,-,CASSGQYEGRKTQYF,TGTGCCAGCAGTGGGCAGTACGAGGGGCGTAAGACCCAGTACTTC
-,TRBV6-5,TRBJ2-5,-,CASSYWGQETQYF,TGTGCCAGCAGTTACTGGGGGCAAGAGACCCAGTACTTC
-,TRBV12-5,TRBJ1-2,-,CASGQTEEGGYTF,TGTGCTAGTGGCCAAACCGAAGAGGGAGGCTACACCTTC
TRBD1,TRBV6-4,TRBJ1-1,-,CASSDSRRITGARAFF,TGTGCCAGCAGTGACTCGCGGCGTATCACAGGGGCTCGAGCTTTCTTT
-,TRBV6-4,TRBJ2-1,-,CASVPRHLEFF,TGTGCCAGCGTTCCGAGGCACCTTGAGTTCTTC
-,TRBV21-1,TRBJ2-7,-,CASSTRGQGAGEQYF,TGTGCCAGCAGCACCAGGGGGCAGGGGGCAGGGGAGCAGTACTTC
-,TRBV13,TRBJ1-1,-,CASSPPGGAHTEAFF,TGTGCCAGCAGTCCCCCTGGGGGGGCCCACACTGAAGCTTTCTTT
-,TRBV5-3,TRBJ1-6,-,CARSQDLEGAYNSPLHF,TGTGCCAGAAGCCAGGACCTTGAAGGGGCCTATAATTCACCCCTCCACTTT
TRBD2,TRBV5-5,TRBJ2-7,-,CASSLREGPYEQYF,TGTGCCAGCAGCTTGCGGGAGGGACCCTACGAGCAGTACTTC
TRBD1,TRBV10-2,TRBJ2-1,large,CASSESGTGGYNEQFF,TGCGCCAGCAGTGAGTCCGGGACAGGGGGTTACAATGAGCAGTTCTTC
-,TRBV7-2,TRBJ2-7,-,CASSLSSYEQYF,TGTGCCAGCAGTCTAAGCTCCTACGAGCAGTACTTC
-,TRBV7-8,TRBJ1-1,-,CASSPTLWATEAFF,TGTGCCAGCAGCCCGACGCTATGGGCCACTGAAGCTTTCTTT
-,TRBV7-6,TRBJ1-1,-,CASYNSGEAFF,TGTGCCAGTTATAATTCAGGTGAAGCTTTCTTT
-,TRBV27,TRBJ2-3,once,CASSWSQTDTQYF,TGTGCCAGCAGTTGGAGCCAGACAGATACGCAGTATTTT
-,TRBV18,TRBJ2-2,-,CASSPLTAPGELFF,TGTGCCAGCTCACCCCTGACCGCTCCCGGGGAGCTGTTTTTT
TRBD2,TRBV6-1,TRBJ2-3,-,CASSELAVDTQYF,TGTGCCAGCAGTGAACTAGCGGTTGATACGCAGTATTTT
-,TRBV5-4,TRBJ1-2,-,CASSLTGIYGYTF,TGTGCCAGCAGCTTGACAGGGATCTATGGCTACACCTTC
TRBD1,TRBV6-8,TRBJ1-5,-,CASILGGTGVQPQHF,TGTGCCAGCATATTGGGCGGGACAGGGGTCCAGCCCCAGCATTTT
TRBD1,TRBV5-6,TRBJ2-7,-,CASSFGSNRGYYEQYF,TGTGCCAGCAGCTTCGGCTCCAACAGGGGCTACTACGAGCAGTACTTC
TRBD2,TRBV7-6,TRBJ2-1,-,CASGLLSGTYNEQFF,TGTGCCAGCGGACTCCTGAGCGGGACGTACAATGAGCAGTTCTTC
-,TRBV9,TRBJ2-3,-,CASSVGPATDTQYF,TGTGCCAGCAGCGTAGGACCCGCCACAGATACGCAGTATTTT
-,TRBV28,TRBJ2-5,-,CASQGHGSMEETQYF,TGTGCCTCCCAGGGCCACGGCTCTATGGAGGAGACCCAGTACTTC
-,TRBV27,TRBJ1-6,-,CASSWGGLGNSPLHF,TGTGCCAGCAGTTGGGGGGGGCTGGGGAATTCACCCCTCCACTTT
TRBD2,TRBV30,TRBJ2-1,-,CAWFSGGASNEQFF,TGTGCCTGGTTTAGCGGGGGGGCGTCTAATGAGCAGTTCTTC
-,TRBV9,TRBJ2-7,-,CASSPQRGAEQYF,TGTGCCAGCAGCCCGCAGAGAGGGGCCGAGCAGTACTTC
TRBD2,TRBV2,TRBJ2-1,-,CASSERREDSYNEQFF,TGTGCCAGCAGTGAAAGGCGGGAGGACTCCTACAATGAGCAGTTCTTC
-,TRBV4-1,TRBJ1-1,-,CASSQGPGRNTEAFF,TGCGCCAGCAGCCAAGGTCCAGGCAGGAACACTGAAGCTTTCTTT
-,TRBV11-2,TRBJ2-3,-,CASSSQGVADTQYF,TGTGCCAGCAGTTCACAGGGAGTGGCAGATACGCAGTATTTT
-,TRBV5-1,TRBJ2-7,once,CASSPAGPSYEQYF,TGCGCCAGCAGCCCCGCGGGACCCTCCTACGAGCAGTACTTC
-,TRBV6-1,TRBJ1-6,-,CASSEGSASPLHF,TGTGCCAGCAGTGAAGGATCAGCCTCACCCCTCCACTTT
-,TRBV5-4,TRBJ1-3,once,CASSLGSGGEGNTIYF,TGTGCCAGCAGCTTGGGATCCGGGGGTGAAGGAAACACCATATATTTT
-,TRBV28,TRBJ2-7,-,CASSPLSRGTAEQYF,TGTGCCAGCAGTCCCCTATCCCGGGGGACGGCGGAGCAGTACTTC
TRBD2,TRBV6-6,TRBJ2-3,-,CASTNRLAGWNTQYF,TGTGCCAGCACCAACCGACTAGCGGGGTGGAATACGCAGTATTTT
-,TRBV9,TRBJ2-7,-,CASSVDGGGEQYF,TGTGCCAGCAGCGTAGATGGAGGGGGCGAGCAGTACTTC
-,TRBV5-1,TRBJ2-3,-,CASSLSTDTQYF,TGCGCCAGCAGCCTTAGCACAGATACGCAGTATTTT
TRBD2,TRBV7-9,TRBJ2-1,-,CASSLAGGWSEQFF,TGTGCCAGCAGCCTAGCGGGGGGCTGGAGTGAGCAGTTCTTC
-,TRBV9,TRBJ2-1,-,CASSPSVYEQFF,TGTGCCAGCAGCCCCTCGGTTTATGAGCAGTTCTTC
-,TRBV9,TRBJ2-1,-,CASSVTYGGHEQFF,TGTGCCAGCAGCGTAACGTACGGGGGTCATGAGCAGTTCTTC
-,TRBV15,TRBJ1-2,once,CATSSPRGSFYGYTF,TGTGCCACCAGCAGCCCCCGAGGGAGTTTCTATGGCTACACCTTC
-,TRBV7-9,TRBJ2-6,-,CASSLVHGGTSGANVLTF,TGTGCCAGCAGCTTAGTACATGGGGGCACCTCTGGGGCCAACGTCCTGACTTTC
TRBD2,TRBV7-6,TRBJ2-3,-,CASSSLAAPSDTQYF,TGTGCCAGCAGCTCCCTAGCGGCCCCCTCAGATACGCAGTATTTT
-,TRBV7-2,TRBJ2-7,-,CASSLGWGREQYF,TGTGCCAGCAGCTTAGGTTGGGGACGCGAGCAGTACTTC
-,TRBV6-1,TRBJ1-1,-,CASCKHPYKTEAFF,TGTGCCAGCTGTAAGCACCCGTATAAGACTGAAGCTTTCTTT
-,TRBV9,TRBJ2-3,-,CASSEVGARNTQYF,TGTGCCAGCAGCGAAGTTGGGGCTCGAAATACGCAGTATTTT
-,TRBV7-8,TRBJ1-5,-,CASSLGNQPQHF,TGTGCCAGCAGCTTAGGGAATCAGCCCCAGCATTTT
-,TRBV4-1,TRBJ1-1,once,CASSQDSRNGHRLAFF,TGCGCCAGCAGCCAAGATAGTCGTAACGGGCACAGGCTGGCTTTCTTT
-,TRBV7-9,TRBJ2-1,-,CASSFPREHEQFF,TGTGCCAGCAGCTTCCCGAGGGAGCATGAGCAGTTCTTC
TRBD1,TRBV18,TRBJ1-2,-,CASSPGQGPYGYTF,TGTGCCAGCTCACCGGGACAGGGACCCTATGGCTACACCTTC
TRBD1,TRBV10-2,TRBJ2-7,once,CASSEKGASYEQYF,TGCGCCAGCAGTGAGAAGGGGGCCTCCTACGAGCAGTACTTC
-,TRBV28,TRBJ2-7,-,CASSLGGAGRQYF,TGTGCCAGCTCCCTTGGGGGGGCTGGAAGGCAGTACTTC
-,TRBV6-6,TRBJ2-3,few,CASLGRSLGDTQYF,TGTGCCAGCCTTGGGAGGTCCCTGGGAGATACGCAGTATTTT
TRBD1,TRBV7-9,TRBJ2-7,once,CASSTGTGGMDEQYF,TGTGCCAGCAGCACTGGGACAGGGGGGATGGACGAGCAGTACTTC
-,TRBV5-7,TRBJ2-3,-,CASSLEDSGQSFYTDTQYF,TGTGCCAGCAGCTTGGAGGACAGTGGCCAATCATTCTATACAGATACGCAGTATTTT